The 10 T cell receptor beta chains listed next were all sequenced from one sample in a study of blood T cell repertoires in COVID-19. Repertoires were generated with immunoSEQ multiplex PCR, while TCRdb's copy carries only in-frame clones and drops some. Of around 170,000 clones listed, around 74% are singletons. The sequenced material came from peripheral blood. The receptors here all came from a woman older than 75 with acute or convalescent COVID-19.

The chain links TRBV19 to TRBJ1-1; no firm D call. Deletions cut 5 bases from V and 3 bases from J, with 13 bases between. Germline V gene lookup returns CDR1 LNHDA and CDR2 SQIVND (reference sequence). This CDR3 has 14 residues. CDR3 sequence (DNA): TGTGCCAGTAGTCCAGAGCGGGGTCACACTGAAGCTTTCTTT. Protein product: CASSPERGHTEAFF.

This clone appeared a few times. The V call is TRBV27, the J call TRBJ2-1; 9 bases align to TRBD1. Germline V gives CDR1 MNHEY, CDR2 SMNVEV (reference sequence). Trimming at V came to 3 bases and at J to 6 bases, leaving 3 bases not matched to a gene. The CDR3 is made up of 14 amino acids. The CDR3: CASSLGGQGNEQFF. In DNA form, the CDR3 reads TGTGCCAGCAGTTTGGGGGGACAGGGCAATGAGCAGTTCTTC.

The chain uses TRBV18 and TRBJ1-3, with TRBD1 identical over 7 bases. V shed 4 bases and J 0 bases; nucleotides not matched to a gene: 6. The germline gives CDR1 KGHSH, CDR2 LQKENI. The CDR3 extends over 16 amino acids. The CDR3 here is CASSRTGDFSGNTIYF. Here the CDR3 DNA reads TGTGCCAGCTCACGGACAGGTGACTTCTCTGGAAACACCATATATTTT.

This clone appeared a few times. The J gene is TRBJ2-3, the V gene TRBV7-3; D is possibly TRBD1 (5 bases). V was shortened by 3 bases and J by 0 bases, with 13 bases between the two germline ends. The CDR3 totals 16 residues. Germline-derived CDR1 and CDR2 are SGHTA and FQGTGA. The CDR3 sequence: CASSFGAASSTDTQYF. The CDR3 DNA sequence: TGTGCCAGCAGCTTTGGGGCTGCTTCTAGCACAGATACGCAGTATTTT. Variable domain in full (rest from reference TRBV7-3 and TRBJ2-3): GAGVSQTPSNKVTEKGKYVELRCDPISGHTALYWYRQSLGQGPEFLIYFQGTGAADDSGLPNDRFFAVRPEGSVSTLKIQRTERGDSAVYLCASSFGAASSTDTQYFGPGTRLTVL.

The chain recombines TRBV2 with TRBJ2-1; D may be TRBD1 (5 bases). The length of the CDR3 is 15 residues. Germline loops: CDR1 SNHLY, CDR2 FYNNEI. Trimming took off 6 bases at V and 0 bases at J, with 12 bases between the two ends. The CDR3 protein is CASSLDTYSYNEQFF. CDR3 bases: TGTGCCAGCAGCCTGGACACATACTCCTACAATGAGCAGTTCTTC.

V usage is TRBV29-1 and J usage is TRBJ2-3; TRBD2 matches at 7 bases. Germline CDR1 is SQVTM and CDR2 is ANQGSEA. The CDR3 is 15 residues long. The CDR3 sequence: CSARGGGRGADTQYF. CDR3 DNA sequence: TGCAGTGCCCGGGGTGGCGGGAGAGGTGCAGATACGCAGTATTTT.

The J gene is TRBJ1-1, the V gene TRBV9; TRBD1 aligns across 9 bases. The CDR3 is 14 residues long. From germline, CDR1 is SGDLS and CDR2 YYNGEE. Unmatched junction bases numbered 3, after V lost 5 bases and J lost 1 base. CDR3 bases: TGTGCCAGCAGTAGACAGGGGGAGAACACTGAAGCTTTCTTT. Translated, it gives CASSRQGENTEAFF.

This clone has a single count. The chain is built from TRBV4-2 and TRBJ2-1; 9 nucleotides agree with TRBD2. The CDR3 runs 17 residues. Germline V gene lookup returns CDR1 LGHNA and CDR2 YNFKEQ. V dropped 4 bases and J dropped 6; count of bases not matched to a gene: 13. CDR3 protein: CASSPNKLAGAGNEQFF. DNA of the CDR3: TGTGCCAGCAGCCCCAATAAGTTAGCGGGAGCTGGCAATGAGCAGTTCTTC.

This clone was seen more than once but under ten times. The chain is built from TRBV6-6 and TRBJ1-5; 7 nucleotides agree with TRBD1. Germline values: CDR1 MNHNY, CDR2 SVGAGI (reference sequence). This CDR3 is 12 amino acids long. With V trimmed by 6 bases and J by 6 bases, 2 bases remained unmatched. The CDR3, as DNA: TGTGCCAGCAGGACAGGGTCTCAGCCCCAGCATTTT. Its protein product is CASRTGSQPQHF.

The rearrangement uses TRBV30 and TRBJ2-5; 7 bases line up with TRBD1. Germline CDR1 is GTSNPN and CDR2 is SVGIG (reference sequence). This CDR3 is built from 14 residues. With 5 bases clipped from V and 1 base from J, the junction kept 7 bases outside the gene matches. The CDR3 DNA sequence: TGTGCCTGGGGGGGACAGACGCGCCAAGAGACCCAGTACTTC. This translates into CAWGGQTRQETQYF.